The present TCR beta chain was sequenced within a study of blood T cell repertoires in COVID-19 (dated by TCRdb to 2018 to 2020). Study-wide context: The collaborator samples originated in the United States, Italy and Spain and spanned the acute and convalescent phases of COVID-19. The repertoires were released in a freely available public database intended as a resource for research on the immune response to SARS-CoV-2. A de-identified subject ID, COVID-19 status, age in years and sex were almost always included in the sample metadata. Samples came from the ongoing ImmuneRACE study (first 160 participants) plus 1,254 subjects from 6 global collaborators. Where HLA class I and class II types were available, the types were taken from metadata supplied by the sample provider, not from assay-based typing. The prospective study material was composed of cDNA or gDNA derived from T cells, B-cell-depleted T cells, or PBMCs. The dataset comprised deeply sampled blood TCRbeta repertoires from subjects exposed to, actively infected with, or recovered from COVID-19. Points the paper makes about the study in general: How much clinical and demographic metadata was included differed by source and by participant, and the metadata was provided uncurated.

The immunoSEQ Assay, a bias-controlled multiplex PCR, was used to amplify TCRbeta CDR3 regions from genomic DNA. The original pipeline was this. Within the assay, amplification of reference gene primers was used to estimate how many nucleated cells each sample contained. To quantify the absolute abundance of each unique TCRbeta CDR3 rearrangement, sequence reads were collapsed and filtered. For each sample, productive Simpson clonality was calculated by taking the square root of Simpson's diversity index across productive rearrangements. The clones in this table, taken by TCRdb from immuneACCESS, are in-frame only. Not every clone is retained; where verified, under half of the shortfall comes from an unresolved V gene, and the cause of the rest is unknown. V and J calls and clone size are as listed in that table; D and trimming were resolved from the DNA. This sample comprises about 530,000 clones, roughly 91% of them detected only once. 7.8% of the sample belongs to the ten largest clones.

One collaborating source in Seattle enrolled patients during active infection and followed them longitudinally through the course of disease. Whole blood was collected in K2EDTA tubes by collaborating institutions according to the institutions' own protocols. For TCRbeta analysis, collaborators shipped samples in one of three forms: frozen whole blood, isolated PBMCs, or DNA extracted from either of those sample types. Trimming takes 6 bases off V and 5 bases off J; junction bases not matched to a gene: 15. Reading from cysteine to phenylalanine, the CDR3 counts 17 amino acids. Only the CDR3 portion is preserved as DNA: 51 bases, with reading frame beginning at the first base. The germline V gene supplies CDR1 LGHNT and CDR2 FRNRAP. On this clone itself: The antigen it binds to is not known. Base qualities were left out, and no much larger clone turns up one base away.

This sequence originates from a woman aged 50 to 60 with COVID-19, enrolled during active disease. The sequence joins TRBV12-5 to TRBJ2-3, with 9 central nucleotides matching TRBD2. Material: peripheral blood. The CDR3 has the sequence CASGYGSGAGGLDTQYF. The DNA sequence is TGTGCTAGTGGATACGGATCTGGAGCGGGGGGTCTAGATACGCAGTATTTT.